The 25 T cell receptor beta chains below all came from one sample that was sequenced in a study of blood T cell repertoires in COVID-19. The method was immunoSEQ multiplex PCR; TCRdb's version includes in-frame clones alone and lacks a portion of them. The sample contains 150,000 to 200,000 clones, around 90% of which appear only once. Sequenced sample: PBMCs or T cells enriched from blood (not recorded which). These receptor sequences come from a woman aged 18-29 years who had recovered from COVID-19.

V gene TRBV5-1 combines with J gene TRBJ2-1, with D tentatively TRBD1 (6 bases). The V gene's germline CDR1 is SGHRS and CDR2 YFSETQ. V lost 2 bases, J lost 5 bases, and 14 bases lay in between. The CDR3 is made up of 15 amino acids. CDR3 amino acids: CASSFPRDTDNEQFF. The CDR3, as DNA: TGCGCCAGCAGCTTTCCCCGGGACACCGACAATGAGCAGTTCTTC.

The V and J genes are TRBV5-1 and TRBJ1-1; a possible D gene is TRBD1 (5 bases). The CDR3 runs 15 residues. Germline V gene lookup returns CDR1 SGHRS and CDR2 YFSETQ. Trimming left V 4 bases short and J 0 bases short, with 13 bases between. The CDR3 region is CASSRTGNMNTEAFF. In DNA, the CDR3 is TGCGCCAGCAGCAGAACAGGTAATATGAACACTGAAGCTTTCTTT. The whole variable domain, filled in from reference TRBV5-1 and TRBJ1-1, reads KAGVTQTPRYLIKTRGQQVTLSCSPISGHRSVSWYQQTPGQGLQFLFEYFSETQRNKGNFPGRFSGRQFSNSRSEMNVSTLELGDSALYLCASSRTGNMNTEAFFGQGTRLTVV.

The chain joins TRBV5-1 to TRBJ2-1, with 15 nucleotides matching TRBD2. The CDR3 is 15 residues long. CDR1 SGHRS and CDR2 YFSETQ come from the germline V gene. V lost 4 bases, J lost 13 bases, and 9 bases stayed unmatched. As DNA, the CDR3 is TGCGCCAGCAGCGATCGGACTAGCGGGGGGGCTTTTCAGTTCTTC. Translating it yields CASSDRTSGGAFQFF.

V usage is TRBV11-2 and J usage is TRBJ2-1, with 10 positions matching TRBD2. Germline V gene lookup returns CDR1 SGHAT and CDR2 FQNNGV. This CDR3 is built from 16 residues. The junction had 4 bases not matched to a gene; V was cut back by 4 bases and J by 1 base. CDR3 protein: CASSYLSGGSYNEQFF. CDR3 in DNA: TGTGCCAGCAGCTACCTTAGCGGGGGGTCCTACAATGAGCAGTTCTTC.

The genes are TRBV12-3 or TRBV12-4 and TRBJ1-4; D unclear. Trimming left V 2 bases short and J 6 bases short, with 7 bases between. The CDR3 spans 13 residues. The CDR3 DNA sequence: TGTGCCAGCAGTTTACCCCCGGATGAAAAACTGTTTTTT. Its protein is CASSLPPDEKLFF.

V usage is TRBV6-5 and J usage is TRBJ1-2; 7 bases are shared with TRBD1. Germline CDR1 reads MNHEY; CDR2 reads SVGAGI. The CDR3 contains 14 residues. The J segment lost 8 bases and the V segment lost 5 bases, leaving 11 bases of the junction unmatched. Here the CDR3 reads CASSTPGQLWGYTF. In DNA, the CDR3 is TGTGCCAGCAGTACCCCGGGACAGCTATGGGGCTACACCTTC.

V gene TRBV2 combines with J gene TRBJ1-5; D is perhaps TRBD1 (6 bases). Germline CDR1 and CDR2: SNHLY and FYNNEI. The CDR3 has 15 residues. The germline V and J ends were trimmed by 6 bases and 2 bases, with 14 bases remaining between them. This chain's CDR3 is CASRGQRTGNQPQHF. The DNA for the CDR3 is TGTGCCAGCAGAGGACAGCGGACAGGCAATCAGCCCCAGCATTTT.

The rearrangement uses TRBV27 and TRBJ2-3; the D gene is possibly TRBD1 (6 bases). Germline assignment: CDR1 MNHEY and CDR2 SMNVEV (reference sequence). V shed 0 bases and J shed 1 base, with 8 bases lying between them. The CDR3 spans 15 residues. The CDR3 coding sequence is TGTGCCAGCAGTTTATCAGGGGGTGGCACAGATACGCAGTATTTT. Protein sequence: CASSLSGGGTDTQYF.

CDR3 amino acids: CASSSGQLEQYF. CDR3 in DNA: TGTGCCAGCAGCTCTGGACAGCTCGAGCAGTACTTC. V is TRBV7-9 and J is TRBJ2-7, with D possibly being TRBD1 (6 bases). The V end was cut by 4 bases, the J end by 6 bases, with 10 bases between. CDR3 size: 12 residues. CDR1 and CDR2 (germline): SEHNR, FQNEAQ (reference sequence).

The rearrangement joins TRBV6-5 to TRBJ2-1, with 8 bases lining up with TRBD2. The CDR3 covers 13 residues. Germline values: CDR1 MNHEY, CDR2 SVGAGI. V shed 2 bases and J 9 bases; nucleotides not matched to a gene: 3. The CDR3 loop reads CASSYGTSFEQFF. In nucleotides, the CDR3 is TGTGCCAGCAGTTACGGGACTAGTTTTGAGCAGTTCTTC.

This clone was found a few times. This chain uses TRBV28 with TRBJ1-1; D possibly corresponds to TRBD1 (5 bases). The CDR3 is 17 amino acids. Per germline, CDR1 MDHEN and CDR2 SYDVKM. Trimming removed 2 bases from V and 1 base from J, with 17 bases in between. The CDR3 is CASSLRRGPRRNTEAFF. The CDR3 region has the DNA TGTGCCAGCAGTTTAAGGCGGGGCCCTCGTAGGAACACTGAAGCTTTCTTT.

This clone has just one count. The chain recombines TRBV2 with TRBJ1-2, with 10 nucleotides matching TRBD1. Trimming cost V 3 bases and J 0 bases; bases outside gene matches: 1. The CDR3 extends over 15 amino acids. Germline-derived CDR1 and CDR2 are SNHLY and FYNNEI. CDR3 bases: TGTGCCAGCAGTGATGGACAGGGGGCTAACTATGGCTACACCTTC. Protein: CASSDGQGANYGYTF.

This clone was observed once. The chain combines TRBV5-4 with TRBJ1-1; D perhaps matches TRBD1 (6 bases). Germline lookup yields CDR1 SGHNT and CDR2 YYREEE (reference sequence). This CDR3 contains 14 residues. Deletions cut 3 bases from V and 0 bases from J, with 9 bases between. CDR3 protein: CASSSGQMNTEAFF. The CDR3 nucleotides are TGTGCCAGCAGCTCGGGACAAATGAACACTGAAGCTTTCTTT.

The chain links TRBV13 to TRBJ2-1; 15 nucleotides match TRBD2. Germline V gene sequence: CDR1 PRHDT, CDR2 FYEKMQ (reference sequence). The length of the CDR3 is 17 residues. Unmatched junction bases numbered 5, after V lost 4 bases and J lost 4 bases. The CDR3, as DNA: TGTGCCAGCAGCTGGACTAGCGGGGGGGCGGGATACAATGAGCAGTTCTTC. It encodes CASSWTSGGAGYNEQFF.

This clone was counted only a few times. The CDR3: CASSYQGTGQPQHF. The CDR3 coding sequence is TGTGCCAGCAGTTACCAGGGTACAGGTCAGCCCCAGCATTTT. The chain uses TRBV6-2 or TRBV6-3 and TRBJ1-5; TRBD1 might be the D (5 bases). Germline-derived CDR1 and CDR2 are MNHEY and SVGEGT. CDR3 length equals 14 residues. V was cut by 2 bases and J by 6 bases, with 11 bases left in between.

This chain uses TRBV11-3 with TRBJ1-1; no clear D. Trimming cost V 1 base and J 3 bases, with 9 bases left between them. Germline CDR1 SGHNT, CDR2 YENEEA. The CDR3 is 14 residues long. CDR3 loop: CASSLGGQDTEAFF. CDR3 nucleotide sequence: TGTGCCAGCAGCTTAGGAGGGCAGGACACTGAAGCTTTCTTT.

The gene calls are TRBV7-8 and TRBJ2-1; the match to TRBD2 covers 10 bases. This CDR3 is 16 amino acids long. Per the germline V gene, CDR1 is SGHVS and CDR2 is FQNEAQ. The V and J ends lost 0 bases and 5 bases, in that order; junction bases with no gene match: 4. CDR3 in DNA: TGTGCCAGCAGCTTAGCCCGACTAGCGGGTGACAATGAGCAGTTCTTC. Translating gives CASSLARLAGDNEQFF.

This sequence joins TRBV3-1 (or the pseudogene TRBV3-2) and TRBJ1-1; D is undetermined. Germline lookup yields CDR1 LGHDT and CDR2 YNNKEL (reference sequence). The CDR3 length is 12 residues. Trimming pared 1 base from V and 7 bases from J, leaving 7 bases between. In DNA, the CDR3 is TGTGCCAGCAGCCAAGTGGGCGTTGAAGCTTTCTTT. Translating gives CASSQVGVEAFF.

V is TRBV28 and J is TRBJ1-2, with 8 bases matching TRBD1. The junction had 10 bases not matched to a gene; V was cut back by 5 bases and J by 5 bases. Looked up from germline, CDR1 is MDHEN and CDR2 is SYDVKM. There are 15 residues in the CDR3. This CDR3 reads CASSTPDRETYGYTF. The CDR3 nucleotides read TGTGCCAGCAGTACCCCGGACAGGGAAACGTATGGCTACACCTTC.

The chain has TRBV7-6 and TRBJ2-2, with 8 bases fitting TRBD1. The CDR3 length is 16 residues. Germline V CDR1 and CDR2: SGHVS, FNYEAQ. Trimming cost V 5 bases and J 4 bases; bases outside gene matches: 9. CDR3 loop: CASSDRDRSRTGELFF. In DNA form, the CDR3 reads TGTGCCAGCAGCGACCGGGACAGGAGCCGCACCGGGGAGCTGTTTTTT.

This chain links TRBV7-3 with TRBJ1-1; a weak D match, TRBD1 (6 bases). The length of the CDR3 is 13 residues. Germline values: CDR1 SGHTA, CDR2 FQGTGA. Trimming took off 1 base at V and 4 bases at J, with 7 bases between the two ends. This CDR3 reads CASSLIGGTEAFF. In nucleotides, the CDR3 is TGTGCCAGCAGCTTAATAGGGGGCACTGAAGCTTTCTTT.

This CDR3 reads CASSPDSEGLETQYF. Written as DNA, the CDR3 is TGTGCCAGCTCACCAGACTCAGAGGGACTAGAGACCCAGTACTTC. The chain is built from TRBV18 and TRBJ2-5; a weak D match, TRBD2 (6 bases). Germline CDR1 reads KGHSH; CDR2 reads LQKENI. The V end was cut by 2 bases, the J end by 4 bases, with 14 bases between. The length of the CDR3 is 15 residues.

This chain joins TRBV9 and TRBJ2-3, with TRBD2 as a possible D gene (5 bases). The CDR3 has 16 amino acids. CDR1 is SGDLS and CDR2 is YYNGEE in the germline V gene. V was trimmed by 1 base and J by 0 bases, leaving 12 bases between them. CDR3 DNA: TGTGCCAGCAGCGTAAGCCCGGGGATGAGCACAGATACGCAGTATTTT. Translation gives CASSVSPGMSTDTQYF.

About this clone: The junction differs from germline at one of its ends, possibly a read error. The V call is TRBV2, the J call TRBJ1-2; 7 nucleotides match TRBD1. This CDR3 is built from 11 residues. CDR1 and CDR2 (germline): SNHLY, FYNNEI. Written as DNA, the CDR3 is TGTGCCAGCAGTTTAGTAGGGGGCTCCACCTTC. Its protein product is CASSLVGGSTF.

The J gene is TRBJ2-2, the V gene TRBV4-1; no definite D call. The germline V gene has CDR1 MGHRA and CDR2 YSYEKL. CDR3 length: 15 amino acids. Deletions cut 0 bases from V and 1 base from J, with 6 bases between. DNA of the CDR3: TGCGCCAGCAGCCAAGATCCGGGGAACACCGGGGAGCTGTTTTTT. Protein product: CASSQDPGNTGELFF.